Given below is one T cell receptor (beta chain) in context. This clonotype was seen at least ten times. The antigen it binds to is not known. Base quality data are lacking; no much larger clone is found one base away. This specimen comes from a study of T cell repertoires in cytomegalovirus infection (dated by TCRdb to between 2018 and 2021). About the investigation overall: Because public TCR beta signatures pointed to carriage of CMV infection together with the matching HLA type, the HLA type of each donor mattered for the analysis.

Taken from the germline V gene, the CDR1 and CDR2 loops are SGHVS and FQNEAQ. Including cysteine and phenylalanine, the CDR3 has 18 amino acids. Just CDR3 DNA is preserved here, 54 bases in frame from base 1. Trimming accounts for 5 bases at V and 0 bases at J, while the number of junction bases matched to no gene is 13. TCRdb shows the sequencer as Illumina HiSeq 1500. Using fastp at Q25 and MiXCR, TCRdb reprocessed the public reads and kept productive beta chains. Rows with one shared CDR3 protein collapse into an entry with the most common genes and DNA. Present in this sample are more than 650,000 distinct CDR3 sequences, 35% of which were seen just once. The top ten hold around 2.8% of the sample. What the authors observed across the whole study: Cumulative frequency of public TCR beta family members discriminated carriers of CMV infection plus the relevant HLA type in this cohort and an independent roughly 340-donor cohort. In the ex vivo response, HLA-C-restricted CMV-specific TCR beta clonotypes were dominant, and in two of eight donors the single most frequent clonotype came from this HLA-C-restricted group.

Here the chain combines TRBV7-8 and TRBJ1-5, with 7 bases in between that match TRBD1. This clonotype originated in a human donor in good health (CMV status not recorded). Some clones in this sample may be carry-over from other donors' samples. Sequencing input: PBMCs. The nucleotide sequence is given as TGTGCCAGCAGCCCCGACAGGGTTGGGGTTTATAGCAATCAGCCCCAGCATTTT. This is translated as CASSPDRVGVYSNQPQHF.